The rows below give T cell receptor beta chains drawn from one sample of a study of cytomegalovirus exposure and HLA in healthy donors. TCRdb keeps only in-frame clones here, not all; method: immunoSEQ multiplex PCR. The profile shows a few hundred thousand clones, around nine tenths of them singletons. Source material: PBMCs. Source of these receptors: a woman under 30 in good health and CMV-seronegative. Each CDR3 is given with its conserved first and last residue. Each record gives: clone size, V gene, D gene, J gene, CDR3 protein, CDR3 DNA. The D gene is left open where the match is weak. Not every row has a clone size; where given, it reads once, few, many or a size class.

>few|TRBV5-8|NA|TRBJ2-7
CASSHNPPPTPYEQYF
TGTGCCAGCAGCCACAATCCCCCCCCGACTCCCTACGAGCAGTACTTC
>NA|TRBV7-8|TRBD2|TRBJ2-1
CASSTAYGGFPNEQFF
TGTGCCAGCAGCACCGCTTACGGGGGGTTTCCCAATGAGCAGTTCTTC
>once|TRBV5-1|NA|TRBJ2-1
CASSPGGQYNEQFF
TGCGCCAGCAGCCCCGGAGGGCAGTACAATGAGCAGTTCTTC
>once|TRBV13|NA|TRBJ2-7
CASSPSPGDTYEQYF
TGTGCCAGCAGCCCCTCCCCGGGGGATACCTACGAGCAGTACTTC
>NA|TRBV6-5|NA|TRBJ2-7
CASSPDRPSYEQYF
TGTGCCAGCAGTCCCGACAGACCATCCTACGAGCAGTACTTC
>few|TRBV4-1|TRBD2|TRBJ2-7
CASSQLLAGVSYEQYF
TGCGCCAGCAGCCAGTTACTAGCGGGGGTGTCCTACGAGCAGTACTTC
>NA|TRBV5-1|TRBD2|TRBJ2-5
CASTPAGIETQYF
TGCGCCAGCACCCCAGCGGGGATAGAGACCCAGTACTTC
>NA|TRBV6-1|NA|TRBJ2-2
CASREHTGTGELFF
TGTGCCAGCAGAGAACACACAGGGACCGGGGAGCTGTTTTTT
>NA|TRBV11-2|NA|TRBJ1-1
CASSLVDGGSAFF
TGTGCCAGCAGCTTAGTTGATGGGGGGTCGGCTTTCTTT
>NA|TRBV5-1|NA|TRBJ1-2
CASSSGGTYGYTF
TGCGCCAGCAGCTCTGGAGGGACCTATGGCTACACCTTC
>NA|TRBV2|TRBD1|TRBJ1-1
CASRGGQGNTEAFF
TGTGCCAGCAGGGGGGGACAGGGGAACACTGAAGCTTTCTTT
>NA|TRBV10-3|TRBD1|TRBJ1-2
CAITNGQGELGGYTF
TGTGCCATCACCAACGGACAGGGAGAGCTAGGGGGCTACACCTTC
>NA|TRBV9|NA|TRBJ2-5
CASSVTSSAETQYF
TGTGCCAGCAGCGTTACTAGTTCCGCTGAGACCCAGTACTTC
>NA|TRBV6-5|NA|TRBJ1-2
CASSKPGSQAGYTF
TGTGCCAGCAGTAAACCAGGGTCTCAGGCTGGCTACACCTTC
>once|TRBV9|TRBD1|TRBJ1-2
CASSDTGARGYTF
TGTGCCAGCAGCGACACAGGGGCCAGGGGCTACACCTTC
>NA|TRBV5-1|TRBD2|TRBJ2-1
CASSLEAGGRNEQFF
TGCGCCAGCAGCTTGGAGGCGGGGGGGAGGAATGAGCAGTTCTTC
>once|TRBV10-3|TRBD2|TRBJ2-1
CAIMGEREGRNYNEQFF
TGTGCCATCATGGGCGAGAGGGAGGGACGAAACTACAATGAGCAGTTCTTC
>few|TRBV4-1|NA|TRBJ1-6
CASSQGQGYNSPLHF
TGCGCCAGCAGCCAAGGCCAGGGGTATAATTCACCCCTCCACTTT
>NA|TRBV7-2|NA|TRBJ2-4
CASSLAIVRGAFKNIQYF
TGTGCCAGCAGCTTAGCGATCGTCCGGGGGGCCTTCAAAAACATTCAGTACTTC
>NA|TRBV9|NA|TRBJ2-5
CASSVEGGGTQYF
TGTGCCAGCAGCGTAGAGGGAGGGGGGACCCAGTACTTC
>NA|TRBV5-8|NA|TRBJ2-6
CASSLVQGGANVLTF
TGTGCCAGCAGCTTGGTACAGGGAGGGGCCAACGTCCTGACTTTC
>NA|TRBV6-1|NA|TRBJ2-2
CASSERVSQAGELFF
TGTGCCAGCAGTGAAAGAGTGAGCCAGGCCGGGGAGCTGTTTTTT
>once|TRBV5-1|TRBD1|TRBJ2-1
CASSLGQGIGYNEQFF
TGCGCCAGCAGCTTGGGACAGGGGATCGGCTACAATGAGCAGTTCTTC
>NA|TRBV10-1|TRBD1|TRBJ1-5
CASSESRGRGLANQPQHF
TGCGCCAGCAGTGAGTCACGGGGCAGGGGGCTAGCGAATCAGCCCCAGCATTTT
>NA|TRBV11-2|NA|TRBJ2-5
CASSARGGAGQETQYF
TGTGCCAGCAGCGCAAGAGGGGGGGCCGGGCAAGAGACCCAGTACTTC
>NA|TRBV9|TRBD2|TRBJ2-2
CASSASSGNTGELFF
TGTGCCAGCAGCGCCTCTAGCGGGAACACCGGGGAGCTGTTTTTT
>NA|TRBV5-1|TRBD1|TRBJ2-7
CASSTGTGEYEQYF
TGCGCCAGCAGCACCGGGACAGGGGAGTACGAGCAGTACTTC
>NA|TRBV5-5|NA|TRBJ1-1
CASSLEGRTEAFF
TGTGCCAGCAGCTTGGAGGGGCGAACTGAAGCTTTCTTT
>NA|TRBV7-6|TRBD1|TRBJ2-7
CASSLYDRDREISSYYEQYF
TGTGCCAGCAGCCTCTACGACCGGGACAGGGAAATATCAAGTTACTACGAGCAGTACTTC
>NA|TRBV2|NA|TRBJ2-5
CASSDLREETQYF
TGTGCCAGCAGTGATCTGCGGGAAGAGACCCAGTACTTC
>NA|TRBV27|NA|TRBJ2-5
CASRVGAVQETQYF
TGTGCCAGCAGGGTGGGGGCGGTACAAGAGACCCAGTACTTC
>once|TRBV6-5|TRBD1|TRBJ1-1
CASTGQGNTEAFF
TGTGCCAGCACGGGACAGGGGAACACTGAAGCTTTCTTT
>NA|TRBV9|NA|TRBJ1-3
CASSVGRGSGNTIYF
TGTGCCAGCAGCGTAGGCAGGGGCTCTGGAAACACCATATATTTT